This T cell receptor beta chain was sequenced for a study of T cells in Graves' hyperthyroidism and ophthalmopathy. Findings and caveats of the study: Separation of ophthalmopathy from stable hyperthyroidism was achieved by a 13 V-J model.

Diagnostic assessment was based on clinical symptoms, serum thyroxine and TRAb, thyroid ultrasound and orbital computed tomography. Amplification of TCR beta CDR3 regions used RNA as the template. The TCR CDR3 first-round RT-PCR relied on the HTBI primer set. Each CDR3 protein is one row after TCRdb ran MiXCR on the multiplex PCR reads. The table records nearly 600,000 distinct CDR3 sequences, roughly 14% of them present only once. Looked up from germline, CDR1 is KGHSH and CDR2 is LQKENI. V lost 5 bases and J lost 7; bases outside the gene matches: 15. CDR3 length: 17 residues. There are many counts of this clonotype. Its antigen is as yet unknown.

Specimen: blood. This TCR was sampled from a woman aged 25 to 45 with Graves' hyperthyroidism that later progressed to Graves' ophthalmopathy. The rearrangement joins TRBV18 to TRBJ2-1; 9 bases fit TRBD2. Here the CDR3 DNA reads TGTGCCAGCTCATCTAAATATGGCGGTAGCGGGAGTAATGAGCAGTTCTTC. This codes for CASSSKYGGSGSNEQFF. Complete variable domain (other parts from reference TRBV18 and TRBJ2-1): NAGVMQNPRHLVRRRGQEARLRCSPMKGHSHVYWYRQLPEEGLKFMVYLQKENIIDESGMPKERFSAEFPKEGPSILRIQQVVRGDSAAYFCASSSKYGGSGSNEQFFGPGTRLTVL.